This T cell receptor beta chain was documented in a study of blood T cell repertoires in COVID-19. Residents of about two dozen US areas, aged roughly 18 to 89 years, made up the participants. Donors in Cohort 3 counted as recovered after two negative PCRs, clearance, or symptom resolution. V lost 0 bases and J lost 6, with 9 bases in between. The CDR3 is 13 amino acids. The germline CDR1 and CDR2 sequences are MNHEY and SVGEGT. In the study's own analysis: Amplifying reference gene primers gave estimates of nucleated cell counts. Only in-frame clones appear in the TCRdb table, and some are missing; sequencing was by immunoSEQ multiplex PCR. V and J calls and clone size are as listed in that table; D and trimming were resolved from the DNA. The data contain roughly 300,000 clones, about 90% of them seen just once; the ten biggest clones take up more than 1%.

J is TRBJ2-7 and V is TRBV6-2 or TRBV6-3; D not certain. Sequencing was done on a sample of PBMCs or T cells enriched from blood (not recorded which). This receptor was taken from a woman younger than 45 who had recovered from COVID-19. CDR3 DNA: TGTGCCAGCAGTTACTCGGCCACGGGCGAGCAGTACTTC. Protein product: CASSYSATGEQYF.